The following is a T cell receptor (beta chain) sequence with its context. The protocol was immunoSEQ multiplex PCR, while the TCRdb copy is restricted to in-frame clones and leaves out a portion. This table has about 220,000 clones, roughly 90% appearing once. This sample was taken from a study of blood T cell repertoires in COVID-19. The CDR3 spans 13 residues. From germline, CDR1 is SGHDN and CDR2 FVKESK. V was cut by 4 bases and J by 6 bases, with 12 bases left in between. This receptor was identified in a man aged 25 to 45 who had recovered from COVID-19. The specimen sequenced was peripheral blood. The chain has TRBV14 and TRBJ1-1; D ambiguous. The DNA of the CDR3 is TGTGCCAGCAGCCGCAGCCCCGGGGCTGAAGCTTTCTTT. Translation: CASSRSPGAEAFF. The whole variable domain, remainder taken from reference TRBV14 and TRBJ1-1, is EAGVTQFPSHSVIEKGQTVTLRCDPISGHDNLYWYRRVMGKEIKFLLHFVKESKQDESGMPNNRFLAERTGGTYSTLKVQPAELEDSGVYFCASSRSPGAEAFFGQGTRLTVV.